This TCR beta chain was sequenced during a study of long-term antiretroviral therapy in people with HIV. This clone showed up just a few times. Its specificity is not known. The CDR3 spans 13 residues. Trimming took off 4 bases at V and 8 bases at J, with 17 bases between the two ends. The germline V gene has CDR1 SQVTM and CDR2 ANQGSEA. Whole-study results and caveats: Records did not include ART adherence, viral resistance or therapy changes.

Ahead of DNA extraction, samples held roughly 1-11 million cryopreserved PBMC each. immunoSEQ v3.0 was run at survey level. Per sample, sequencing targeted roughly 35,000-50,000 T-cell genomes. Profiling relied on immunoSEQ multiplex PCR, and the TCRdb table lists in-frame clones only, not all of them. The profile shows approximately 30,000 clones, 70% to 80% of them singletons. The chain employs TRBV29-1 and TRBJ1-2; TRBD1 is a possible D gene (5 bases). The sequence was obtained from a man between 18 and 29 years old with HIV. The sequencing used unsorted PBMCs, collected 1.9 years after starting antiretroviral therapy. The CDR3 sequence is CSVGFDSSLGYTF. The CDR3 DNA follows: TGCAGCGTTGGCTTCGACAGCTCATTAGGCTACACCTTC.